The rows below give T cell receptor beta chains drawn from one sample of a study of cytomegalovirus exposure and HLA in healthy donors. Repertoires were generated with immunoSEQ multiplex PCR, while TCRdb's copy carries only in-frame clones and drops some. The repertoire holds 150,000 to 200,000 clones, with about 59% as singletons. Material: PBMCs. The receptors here all came from a man between 35 and 55 years old in good health and CMV-seronegative. The CDR3 runs from the conserved cysteine through the conserved F or W. The D gene is left open where the match is weak. Not all rows give a size; the values are once, few, many and, for expanded clones, a class.

cdr3_length d_call j_call v_call clone_size cdr3_aa cdr3_nt
16 TRBD2 TRBJ2-2 TRBV18 NA CASSPGLAGGTGELFF TGTGCCAGCTCACCTGGACTAGCGGGGGGCACCGGGGAGCTGTTTTTT
16 NA TRBJ2-4 TRBV13 NA CASSSEGEHPPNIQYF TGTGCCAGCAGCTCGGAGGGCGAGCACCCGCCAAACATTCAGTACTTC
15 TRBD1 TRBJ1-6 TRBV6-6 few CASSYQRQGLAPLHF TGTGCCAGCAGTTACCAGAGACAGGGTTTAGCACCCCTCCACTTT
18 TRBD2 TRBJ2-4 TRBV10-1 NA CASIMTSGRGLAKNIQYF TGCGCCAGCATCATGACTAGCGGGAGGGGTCTAGCCAAAAACATTCAGTACTTC
13 TRBD1 TRBJ1-1 TRBV19 NA CASSKDRESEAFF TGTGCCAGTAGTAAGGACAGGGAAAGTGAAGCTTTCTTT
16 NA TRBJ1-5 TRBV23-1 once CASSQENGGPNQPQHF TGCGCCAGCAGTCAAGAAAACGGGGGGCCCAATCAGCCCCAGCATTTT
12 NA TRBJ2-1 TRBV2 NA CASRQQGNEQFF TGTGCCAGCAGACAACAGGGTAATGAGCAGTTCTTC
16 TRBD2 TRBJ2-3 TRBV7-8 NA CASSLGTSGVADTQYF TGTGCCAGCAGCCTGGGGACTAGCGGGGTCGCAGATACGCAGTATTTT
14 NA TRBJ1-1 TRBV5-1 NA CASRLFRADTEAFF TGCGCCAGCAGACTATTCAGGGCCGACACTGAAGCTTTCTTT
14 NA TRBJ1-1 TRBV14 NA CASSQVLQSTEAFF TGTGCCAGCAGCCAAGTCTTACAGTCCACTGAAGCTTTCTTT
17 TRBD1 TRBJ2-3 TRBV5-4 NA CASSFATGGKSTDTQYF TGTGCCAGCAGCTTCGCGACAGGGGGTAAGAGCACAGATACGCAGTATTTT
16 TRBD1 TRBJ2-2 TRBV6-6 NA CASSYPGQGDTGELFF TGTGCCAGCAGTTACCCAGGACAGGGCGACACCGGGGAGCTGTTTTTT
14 TRBD1 TRBJ2-2 TRBV27 few CASRRTGGTGELFF TGTGCCAGCAGGCGTACAGGGGGAACCGGGGAGCTGTTTTTT
16 NA TRBJ2-1 TRBV29-1 NA CSVAAAQGLADNEQFF TGCAGCGTTGCGGCCGCACAGGGATTAGCAGACAATGAGCAGTTCTTC
16 NA TRBJ2-7 TRBV15 NA CATSGWEGVGSYEQYF TGTGCCACCAGCGGGTGGGAGGGGGTGGGATCCTACGAGCAGTACTTC
15 NA TRBJ1-2 TRBV2 NA CASRSQGRLGYGYTF TGTGCCAGCAGATCCCAGGGGCGCTTGGGCTATGGCTACACCTTC
14 NA TRBJ2-3 TRBV30 NA CAWSVFGSTDTQYF TGTGCCTGGAGTGTATTCGGGAGCACAGATACGCAGTATTTT
13 NA TRBJ1-1 TRBV1 NA CTSSQRGKTEAFF TGCACCAGCAGCCAACGCGGAAAGACTGAAGCTTTCTTT
13 TRBD1 TRBJ1-4 TRBV27 NA CASSGQGARKLFF TGTGCCAGCAGTGGGCAGGGGGCCAGAAAACTGTTTTTT
16 NA TRBJ2-2 TRBV4-3 NA CASSQDSAGNTGELFF TGCGCCAGCAGCCAAGATAGCGCGGGAAACACCGGGGAGCTGTTTTTT